These T cell receptor beta chains were read from a single sample in a study of radiation and T cells in renal cell carcinoma. Sequencing was performed with immunoSEQ multiplex PCR; in TCRdb, only in-frame clones are kept and a portion is missing. The sample has around 170,000 clones; approximately 90% are singletons. Here the sequenced sample was blood, taken from a patient whose treatment included radiotherapy and nephrectomy. These receptors were taken from a woman in her 50s with renal cell carcinoma. CDR3s include the opening cysteine and the closing phenylalanine or tryptophan. D genes are given only for firm matches.

v_gene: TRBV5-4; d_gene: -; CDR3aa: CASSPFRDTQYF
v_gene: TRBV2; d_gene: -; CDR3aa: CASSGDPIAKNIQYF
v_gene: TRBV5-1; d_gene: -; CDR3aa: CASSPGTDRSTDTQYF
v_gene: TRBV29-1; d_gene: TRBD2; CDR3aa: CSVGGTSGADSYEQYF
v_gene: TRBV5-6; d_gene: -; CDR3aa: CASSQGWGQNQPQHF
v_gene: TRBV5-8; d_gene: -; CDR3aa: CASQFRGFNTEAFF
v_gene: TRBV5-1; d_gene: TRBD1; CDR3aa: CASSARDRANTGELFF
v_gene: TRBV5-4; d_gene: -; CDR3aa: CASSQGANTEAFF
v_gene: TRBV4-2; d_gene: -; CDR3aa: CASSQDEEIEAFF
v_gene: TRBV30; d_gene: -; CDR3aa: CACQTERDTEAFF
v_gene: TRBV23-1; d_gene: -; CDR3aa: CASSQRPYEQYF
v_gene: TRBV7-3; d_gene: TRBD1; CDR3aa: CASGLQGVNTGELFF
v_gene: TRBV9; d_gene: -; CDR3aa: CASSVGQGGQPQHF
v_gene: TRBV19; d_gene: TRBD1; CDR3aa: CASRGQGWTNEKLFF
v_gene: TRBV7-2; d_gene: -; CDR3aa: CASSLGTGWKTQYF
v_gene: TRBV12-5; d_gene: -; CDR3aa: CASGLAGQSSGNTIYF
v_gene: TRBV14; d_gene: -; CDR3aa: CASSQEKYTTQYF
v_gene: TRBV6-1; d_gene: TRBD1; CDR3aa: CASSARGQPLRGYTF
v_gene: TRBV19; d_gene: -; CDR3aa: CASSMGRRETQYF
v_gene: TRBV5-6; d_gene: TRBD2; CDR3aa: CASSVGLAGQETQYF
v_gene: TRBV7-2; d_gene: TRBD2; CDR3aa: CASSLTLGLQYF
v_gene: TRBV7-9; d_gene: -; CDR3aa: CASSLQGAEWSGYTF
v_gene: TRBV5-8; d_gene: -; CDR3aa: CASSFRGGRNTIYF
v_gene: TRBV19; d_gene: TRBD1; CDR3aa: CASLKRTGVSPSNQPQHF
v_gene: TRBV27; d_gene: -; CDR3aa: CASSQLQGFKQYF
v_gene: TRBV7-9; d_gene: -; CDR3aa: CASSLGETAFF
v_gene: TRBV2; d_gene: -; CDR3aa: CASVPLRQFNEKLFF
v_gene: TRBV29-1; d_gene: TRBD1; CDR3aa: CSVEWTGPGELFF
v_gene: TRBV5-1; d_gene: -; CDR3aa: CASSLTPGGTEAFF
v_gene: TRBV7-7; d_gene: TRBD1; CDR3aa: CASTKGPGQDNTGELFF
v_gene: TRBV2; d_gene: -; CDR3aa: CASTPVRQIYEQYF
v_gene: TRBV10-3; d_gene: -; CDR3aa: CAISEAGGTDTQYF
v_gene: TRBV4-3; d_gene: TRBD1; CDR3aa: CASSQDRGTGRLKMNTEAFF
v_gene: TRBV18; d_gene: TRBD1; CDR3aa: CASSFDRGLGQTQYF
v_gene: TRBV6-6; d_gene: -; CDR3aa: CASRKEGGQETQYF
v_gene: TRBV7-6; d_gene: -; CDR3aa: CASSSRTVSYNEQFF
v_gene: TRBV23-1; d_gene: -; CDR3aa: CASSQSAGGLNTEAFF
v_gene: TRBV7-9; d_gene: TRBD1; CDR3aa: CASSPRQGYVFF
v_gene: TRBV7-6; d_gene: TRBD1; CDR3aa: CASSLAIQPSGGGLGNSPLHF
v_gene: TRBV19; d_gene: -; CDR3aa: CASSVDFQETQYF
v_gene: TRBV6-1; d_gene: -; CDR3aa: CASSELALGVGNQPQHF
v_gene: TRBV30; d_gene: -; CDR3aa: CAWSDGALGANVLTF
v_gene: TRBV18; d_gene: -; CDR3aa: CASSPRDPDTQYF
v_gene: TRBV6-5; d_gene: -; CDR3aa: CASRPDRIANYGYTF
v_gene: TRBV5-4; d_gene: -; CDR3aa: CASSPGGGHGNYGYTF
v_gene: TRBV5-1; d_gene: -; CDR3aa: CASSLGGLIALSGNTIYF
v_gene: TRBV25-1; d_gene: TRBD1; CDR3aa: CASRGQGMNTEAFF
v_gene: TRBV5-4; d_gene: TRBD1; CDR3aa: CASSLQGMDSPLHF
v_gene: TRBV12-5; d_gene: TRBD1; CDR3aa: CASGLVGGTGIYNEQFF
v_gene: TRBV7-3; d_gene: -; CDR3aa: CASSLQGYGELFF
v_gene: TRBV18; d_gene: -; CDR3aa: CASSPKTDQPQHF
v_gene: TRBV9; d_gene: TRBD2; CDR3aa: CASSVGLAGGPSGTQYF
v_gene: TRBV18; d_gene: -; CDR3aa: CASSQERNYGYTF
v_gene: TRBV11-3; d_gene: -; CDR3aa: CASSLEGAGANVLTF
v_gene: TRBV29-1; d_gene: -; CDR3aa: CSVVDGAYSYNEQFF
v_gene: TRBV2; d_gene: TRBD1; CDR3aa: CASNPDRSSYEQYF
v_gene: TRBV6-1; d_gene: TRBD2; CDR3aa: CASRTSGSYEQYF
v_gene: TRBV11-1; d_gene: TRBD2; CDR3aa: CASSSHPGGTETQYF
v_gene: TRBV21-1; d_gene: -; CDR3aa: CASSNPRTGLLEIITTGELFF